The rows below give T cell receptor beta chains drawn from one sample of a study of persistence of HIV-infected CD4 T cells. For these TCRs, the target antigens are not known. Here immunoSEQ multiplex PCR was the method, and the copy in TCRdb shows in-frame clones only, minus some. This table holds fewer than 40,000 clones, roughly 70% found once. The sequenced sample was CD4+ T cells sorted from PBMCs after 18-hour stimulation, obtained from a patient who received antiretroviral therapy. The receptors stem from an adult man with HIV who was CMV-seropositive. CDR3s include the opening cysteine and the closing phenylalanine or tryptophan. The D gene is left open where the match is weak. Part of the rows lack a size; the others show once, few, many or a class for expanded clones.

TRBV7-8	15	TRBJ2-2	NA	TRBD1	CASSLTGGNTGELFF	TGTGCCAGCAGCTTGACAGGGGGGAACACCGGGGAGCTGTTTTTT
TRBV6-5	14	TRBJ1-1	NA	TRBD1	CASRDRGANTEAFF	TGTGCCAGCAGGGACAGGGGCGCGAACACTGAAGCTTTCTTT
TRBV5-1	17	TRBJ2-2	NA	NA	CASSLASRIPNTGELFF	TGCGCCAGCAGCTTGGCCTCGAGGATACCGAACACCGGGGAGCTGTTTTTT
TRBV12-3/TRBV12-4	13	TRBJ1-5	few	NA	CASSPGHPSAEDF	TGTGCCAGCAGTCCCGGACACCCATCCGCGGAGGATTTT
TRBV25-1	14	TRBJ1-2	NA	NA	CASTKTGAPRGYTF	TGTGCCAGCACCAAAACCGGGGCCCCAAGGGGCTACACCTTC
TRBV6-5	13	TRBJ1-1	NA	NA	CASMAGSGTEAFF	TGTGCCAGCATGGCAGGGTCGGGAACTGAAGCTTTCTTT
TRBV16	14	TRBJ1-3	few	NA	CASSHPGSGNTIYF	TGTGCCAGCAGCCACCCGGGGAGTGGAAACACCATATATTTT
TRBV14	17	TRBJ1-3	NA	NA	CASSQDKGTLSGNTIYF	TGTGCCAGCAGCCAAGATAAGGGGACTCTCTCTGGAAACACCATATATTTT
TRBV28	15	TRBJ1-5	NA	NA	CASSLTVGAEQPQHF	TGTGCCAGCAGTTTAACCGTCGGGGCTGAGCAGCCCCAGCATTTT
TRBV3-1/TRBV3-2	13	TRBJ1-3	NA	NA	CASSQGSGNTIYF	TGTGCCAGCAGCCAAGGTTCGGGAAACACCATATATTTT
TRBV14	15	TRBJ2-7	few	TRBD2	CASSLAGGVTYEQYF	TGTGCCAGCAGCCTAGCGGGGGGCGTCACCTACGAGCAGTACTTC
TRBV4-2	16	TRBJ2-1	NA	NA	CASSLGSQVPYNEQFF	TGTGCCAGCAGTCTTGGATCCCAAGTACCCTACAATGAGCAGTTCTTC
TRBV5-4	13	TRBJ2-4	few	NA	CASTGEAKNIQYF	TGTGCCAGCACGGGGGAAGCCAAAAACATTCAGTACTTC
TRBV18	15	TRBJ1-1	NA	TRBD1	CASSPQGQPNTEAFF	TGTGCCAGCTCACCACAGGGACAGCCGAACACTGAAGCTTTCTTT
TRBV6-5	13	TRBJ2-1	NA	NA	CASTEGWHNEQFF	TGTGCCAGCACGGAAGGGTGGCACAATGAGCAGTTCTTC
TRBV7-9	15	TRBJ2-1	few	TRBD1	CASSLGQGINNEQFF	TGTGCCAGCAGCTTGGGACAGGGGATTAACAATGAGCAGTTCTTC
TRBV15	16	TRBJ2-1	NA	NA	CATSSLEGGSYNEQFF	TGTGCCACCAGCAGCCTAGAGGGGGGATCCTACAATGAGCAGTTCTTC
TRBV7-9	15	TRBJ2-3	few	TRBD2	CASSPSGGNTDTQYF	TGTGCCAGCAGCCCAAGCGGGGGGAACACAGATACGCAGTATTTT
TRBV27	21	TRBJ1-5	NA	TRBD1	CASSRLVSGQGGRGVIQPQHF	TGTGCCAGCAGTCGACTTGTCTCGGGACAGGGTGGAAGGGGCGTGATTCAGCCCCAGCATTTT
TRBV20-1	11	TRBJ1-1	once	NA	CSAPGGAEAFF	TGCAGTGCCCCGGGGGGGGCTGAAGCTTTCTTT
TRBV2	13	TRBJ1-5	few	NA	CASKWQGDQPQHF	TGTGCCAGCAAGTGGCAGGGTGATCAGCCCCAGCATTTT
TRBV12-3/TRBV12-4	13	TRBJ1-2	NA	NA	CASSLDRNYGYTF	TGTGCCAGCAGTTTAGACAGAAACTATGGCTACACCTTC
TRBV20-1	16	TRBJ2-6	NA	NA	CSASIGQISGANVLTF	TGCAGTGCTAGTATTGGGCAAATCTCTGGGGCCAACGTCCTGACTTTC
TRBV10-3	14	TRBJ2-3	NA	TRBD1	CATTTGGPTDTQYF	TGTGCCACTACCACAGGGGGCCCCACAGATACGCAGTATTTT
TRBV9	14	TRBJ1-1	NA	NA	CASSSTGFYTEAFF	TGTGCCAGCAGCTCGACAGGTTTTTACACTGAAGCTTTCTTT
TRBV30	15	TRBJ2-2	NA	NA	CAWSVWTPNTGELFF	TGTGCCTGGAGTGTTTGGACACCGAACACCGGGGAGCTGTTTTTT
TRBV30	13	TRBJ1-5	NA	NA	CAWSAARGQPQHF	TGTGCCTGGAGTGCTGCCCGCGGTCAGCCCCAGCATTTT
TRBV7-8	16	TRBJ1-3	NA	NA	CASSLERGISGNTIYF	TGTGCCAGCAGCTTAGAGCGGGGGATCTCTGGAAACACCATATATTTT
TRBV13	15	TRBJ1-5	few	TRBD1	CASSFGDRESQPQHF	TGTGCCAGCAGCTTTGGGGACAGGGAAAGTCAGCCCCAGCATTTT
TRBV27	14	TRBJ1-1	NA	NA	CASSLLGRSTEAFF	TGTGCCAGCAGTTTACTGGGGCGAAGCACTGAAGCTTTCTTT
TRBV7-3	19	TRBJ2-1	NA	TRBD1	CASSLTGVPGVGPYNEQFF	TGTGCCAGCAGCTTGACAGGGGTTCCAGGCGTCGGGCCCTACAATGAGCAGTTCTTC
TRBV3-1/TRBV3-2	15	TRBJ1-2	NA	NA	CASSQDVRGNYGYTF	TGTGCCAGCAGCCAAGATGTAAGGGGTAACTATGGCTACACCTTC
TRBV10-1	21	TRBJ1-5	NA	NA	CASSESPPRGHGPTSCQPQHF	TGCGCCAGCAGTGAGTCTCCACCCCGGGGTCATGGTCCCACCTCTTGTCAGCCCCAGCATTTT
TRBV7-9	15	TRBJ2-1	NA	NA	CASSLEGGLYNEQFF	TGTGCCAGCAGCTTAGAGGGGGGGCTTTACAATGAGCAGTTCTTC